The 8 T cell receptor beta chains reported below all come from one sample, sequenced in a study of OX40 agonist ivuxolimab in advanced cancers. The repertoire was sequenced with immunoSEQ multiplex PCR; TCRdb's copy has only in-frame clones and lacks some. The sample lists 60,000 to 95,000 clones, around 90% seen once, with 0.3% to 0.4% in the top ten. Sequenced here: CD4+ or CD8+ T cells sorted from blood, sampled in a trial of the OX40 agonist ivuxolimab. These receptors were taken from an adult with an advanced solid tumor such as melanoma, head and neck, liver or kidney cancer.

The J gene is TRBJ2-1, the V gene TRBV28; D is tentatively TRBD1 or TRBD2 (5 bases each). The CDR3 is 14 residues long. V lost 5 bases and J 5 bases, leaving 13 bases between the germline ends. In germline, CDR1 is MDHEN, CDR2 SYDVKM. The CDR3 sequence: CASSEGWVDNEQFF. CDR3 nucleotide sequence: TGTGCCAGCAGTGAGGGGTGGGTGGACAATGAGCAGTTCTTC.

This rearrangement joins TRBV28 to TRBJ2-7; D could derive from TRBD1 or TRBD2 (6 bases each). CDR1 is MDHEN and CDR2 is SYDVKM in the germline V gene. CDR3 length equals 14 residues. The V end lost 6 bases, the J end lost 1 base, and 13 bases lay between the germline ends. Here the CDR3 reads CASRGTGRSYEQYF. The CDR3 nucleotides read TGTGCCAGCAGGGGTACAGGGAGGTCCTACGAGCAGTACTTC. The variable domain in full, with the rest retrieved from reference TRBV28 and TRBJ2-7, is DVKVTQSSRYLVKRTGEKVFLECVQDMDHENMFWYRQDPGLGLRLIYFSYDVKMKEKGDIPEGYSVSREKKERFSLILESASTNQTSMYLCASRGTGRSYEQYFGPGTRLTVT.

V and J are TRBV18 and TRBJ2-7; no definite D call. CDR3 length: 15 residues. From germline, CDR1 is KGHSH and CDR2 LQKENI. Trimming shortened V by 4 bases and J by 2 bases, and 15 bases separated the two germline ends. The CDR3 region is CASSRWTETTYEQYF. In DNA form, the CDR3 reads TGTGCCAGCTCACGGTGGACGGAAACTACCTACGAGCAGTACTTC.

The chain joins TRBV9 to TRBJ2-1, with 8 bases aligning to TRBD2. Germline CDR1 is SGDLS and CDR2 is YYNGEE. J gave up 3 bases and V 3 bases, and 2 bases lay outside the gene matches. The CDR3 totals 14 residues. CDR3 sequence (DNA): TGTGCCAGCAGCGGAGCGGGGGTCTACAATGAGCAGTTCTTC. This translates into CASSGAGVYNEQFF. Using reference TRBV9 and TRBJ2-1 for the parts outside the CDR3, the full variable domain is DSGVTQTPKHLITATGQRVTLRCSPRSGDLSVYWYQQSLDQGLQFLIQYYNGEERAKGNILERFSAQQFPDLHSELNLSSLELGDSALYFCASSGAGVYNEQFFGPGTRLTVL.

The chain links TRBV11-3 to TRBJ2-7; 12 positions match TRBD1. The germline V gene has CDR1 SGHNT and CDR2 YENEEA. Trimming removed 5 bases from V and 6 bases from J; junction bases left unmatched: 5. This CDR3 is built from 14 residues. CDR3 sequence reads: CASSQGQGASEQYF. The CDR3, as DNA: TGTGCCAGCAGCCAGGGACAGGGGGCCTCCGAGCAGTACTTC.

The chain carries TRBV28 and TRBJ1-5; D is ambiguous. CDR3 length equals 15 residues. From germline, CDR1 is MDHEN and CDR2 SYDVKM. V was shortened by 3 bases and J by 3 bases, with 12 bases between the two germline ends. The CDR3 spells CASSFIGVYNQPQHF. Written as DNA, the CDR3 is TGTGCCAGCAGTTTCATCGGAGTATACAATCAGCCCCAGCATTTT.

This chain connects TRBV18 to TRBJ2-7; 7 nucleotides line up with TRBD1. The CDR3 has 15 amino acids. Germline V gene data show CDR1 as KGHSH and CDR2 as LQKENI. Trimming cost V 3 bases and J 0 bases; bases outside gene matches: 5. The CDR3 bases are TGTGCCAGCTCACCCCGACAGGGCTCCTCCTACGAGCAGTACTTC. It codes for CASSPRQGSSYEQYF.

This chain uses TRBV7-8 with TRBJ2-4; 8 bases are a match to TRBD1. The junction had 5 bases not matched to a gene; V was cut back by 4 bases and J by 0 bases. CDR3 size: 16 residues. In germline, CDR1 is SGHVS, CDR2 FQNEAQ. CDR3 residues: CASSSPDRAAKNIQYF. In nucleotides, the CDR3 is TGTGCCAGCAGCTCACCGGACAGGGCAGCCAAAAACATTCAGTACTTC. The full variable domain, with the rest looked up from reference TRBV7-8 and TRBJ2-4, is GAGVSQSPRYKVAKRGQDVALRCDPISGHVSLFWYQQALGQGPEFLTYFQNEAQLDKSGLPSDRFFAERPEGSVSTLKIQRTQQEDSAVYLCASSSPDRAAKNIQYFGAGTRLSVL.